Listed below are T cell receptor beta chains from one sample, sequenced in a study of cytomegalovirus exposure and HLA in healthy donors. TCRdb's copy holds only in-frame clones and misses some; the assay was immunoSEQ multiplex PCR. The sample lists about 120,000 clones; approximately 70% were seen once. The sequenced sample was PBMCs. These receptors all stem from a man in his late teens or twenties in good health and CMV-seronegative. CDR3s include the opening cysteine and the closing phenylalanine or tryptophan. A D gene is named only where the DNA matches it firmly. Part of the rows lack a size; the others show once, few, many or a class for expanded clones.

v_gene	d_gene	abundance	j_gene	CDR3aa	CDR3nt
TRBV9	TRBD2	.	TRBJ2-2	CASSLAGATGELFF	TGTGCCAGCAGTTTAGCGGGGGCCACCGGGGAGCTGTTTTTT
TRBV9	TRBD2	.	TRBJ2-1	CASSVGGGVWDEQFF	TGTGCCAGCAGCGTCGGCGGGGGGGTCTGGGATGAGCAGTTCTTC
TRBV7-9	TRBD1	.	TRBJ2-7	CASSPRQGVVEQYF	TGTGCCAGCAGCCCCCGACAGGGAGTCGTCGAGCAGTACTTC
TRBV7-2	.	few	TRBJ2-1	CASSLAGGTNNEQFF	TGTGCCAGCAGCTTAGCGGGGGGAACTAACAATGAGCAGTTCTTC
TRBV18	.	.	TRBJ1-1	CASSPRRQMNTEAFF	TGTGCCAGCTCCCCAAGGCGACAAATGAACACTGAAGCTTTCTTT
TRBV7-2	.	.	TRBJ1-3	CASSFRDIVSGNTIYF	TGTGCCAGCAGCTTCCGGGACATCGTCTCTGGAAACACCATATATTTT
TRBV5-1	.	.	TRBJ2-2	CASSSGGSLTGELFF	TGCGCCAGCAGTTCGGGGGGCTCTCTCACCGGGGAGCTGTTTTTT
TRBV7-9	.	.	TRBJ2-1	CASSFIIYEQFF	TGTGCCAGCAGCTTTATAATATATGAGCAGTTCTTC
TRBV15	.	.	TRBJ1-2	CATSTRRDRRYGYTF	TGTGCCACCAGCACACGAAGAGACAGAAGGTATGGCTACACCTTC
TRBV5-5	.	few	TRBJ1-5	CASSLALGRINQPQHF	TGTGCCAGCAGCTTGGCCCTAGGCCGGATCAATCAGCCCCAGCATTTT
TRBV7-9	.	few	TRBJ2-5	CASSFVAVQETQYF	TGTGCCAGCAGCTTTGTAGCGGTCCAAGAGACCCAGTACTTC
TRBV6-1	.	.	TRBJ2-7	CASSRSYEQYF	TGTGCCAGCAGTCGCTCCTACGAGCAGTACTTC
TRBV5-1	TRBD1	.	TRBJ1-4	CASSLAGQGGNEKLFF	TGCGCCAGCAGCTTGGCTGGACAGGGCGGCAATGAAAAACTGTTTTTT
TRBV6-1	TRBD1	.	TRBJ2-2	CASPGTGGTGELFF	TGTGCCAGCCCCGGGACAGGGGGTACCGGGGAGCTGTTTTTT
TRBV19	.	.	TRBJ2-7	CASSMGLNEQYF	TGTGCCAGTAGTATGGGCCTGAACGAGCAGTACTTC
TRBV6-6	.	.	TRBJ2-7	CASSYGVEQYF	TGTGCCAGCAGTTATGGAGTCGAGCAGTACTTC
TRBV18	TRBD1	.	TRBJ1-2	CASSPGDRHGYTF	TGTGCCAGCTCACCAGGGGACAGGCATGGCTACACCTTC
TRBV7-6	TRBD1	once	TRBJ1-1	CASSEGQGAFYTEAFF	TGTGCCAGCAGCGAGGGACAGGGGGCATTTTACACTGAAGCTTTCTTT
TRBV11-2	TRBD2	.	TRBJ2-5	CASSPWSGSTETQYF	TGTGCCAGCAGCCCCTGGAGCGGGAGTACGGAGACCCAGTACTTC
TRBV6-6	TRBD2	.	TRBJ2-7	CASSYLAVYEQYF	TGTGCCAGCAGTTACCTAGCGGTCTACGAGCAGTACTTC
TRBV15	TRBD2	few	TRBJ2-1	CATSRDLGLAGGLEQFF	TGTGCCACCAGCAGAGATTTGGGACTAGCGGGGGGGCTTGAGCAGTTCTTC
TRBV2	.	.	TRBJ1-1	CASSKGGGSEAFF	TGTGCCAGCAGTAAAGGGGGGGGTTCAGAAGCTTTCTTT
TRBV5-1	TRBD2	.	TRBJ2-3	CASSLVGGRGTDTQYF	TGCGCCAGCAGCTTGGTCGGCGGGAGGGGGACAGATACGCAGTATTTT
TRBV28	TRBD1	.	TRBJ1-4	CASSPIGRTGEEKLFF	TGTGCCAGCAGCCCAATTGGGCGGACAGGGGAGGAAAAACTGTTTTTT